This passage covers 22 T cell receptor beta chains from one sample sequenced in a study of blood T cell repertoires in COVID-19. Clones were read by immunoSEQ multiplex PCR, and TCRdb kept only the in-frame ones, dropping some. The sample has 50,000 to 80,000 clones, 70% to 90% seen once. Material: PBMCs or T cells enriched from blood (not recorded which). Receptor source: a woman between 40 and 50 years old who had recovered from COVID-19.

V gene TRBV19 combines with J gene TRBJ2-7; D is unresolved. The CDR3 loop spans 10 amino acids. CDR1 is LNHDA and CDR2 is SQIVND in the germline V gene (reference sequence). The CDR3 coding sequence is TGTGCGCAGCGAGTCCACGAGCAGTACTTC. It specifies CAQRVHEQYF.

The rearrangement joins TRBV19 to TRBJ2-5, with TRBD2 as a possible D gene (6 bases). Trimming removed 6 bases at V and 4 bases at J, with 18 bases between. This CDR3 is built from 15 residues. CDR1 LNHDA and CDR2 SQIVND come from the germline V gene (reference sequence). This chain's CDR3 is CASSTQGGFGETQYF. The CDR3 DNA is TGTGCCAGTAGCACCCAGGGAGGTTTCGGAGAGACCCAGTACTTC. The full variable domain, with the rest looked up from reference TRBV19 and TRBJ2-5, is DGGITQSPKYLFRKEGQNVTLSCEQNLNHDAMYWYRQDPGQGLRLIYYSQIVNDFQKGDIAEGYSVSREKKESFPLTVTSAQKNPTAFYLCASSTQGGFGETQYFGPGTRLLVL.

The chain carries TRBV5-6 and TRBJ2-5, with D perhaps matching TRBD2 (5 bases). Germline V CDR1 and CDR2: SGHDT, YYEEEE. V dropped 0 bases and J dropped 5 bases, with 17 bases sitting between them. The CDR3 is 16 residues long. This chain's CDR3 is CASSLVGVQSRETQYF. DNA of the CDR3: TGTGCCAGCAGCTTGGTGGGAGTGCAAAGCCGGGAGACCCAGTACTTC.

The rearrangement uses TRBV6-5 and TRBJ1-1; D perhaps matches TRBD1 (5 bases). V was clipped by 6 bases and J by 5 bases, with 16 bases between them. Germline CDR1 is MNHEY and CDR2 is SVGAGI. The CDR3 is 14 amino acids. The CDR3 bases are TGTGCCAGCAGATCGGCAGGGACTAGGACTGAAGCTTTCTTT. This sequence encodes CASRSAGTRTEAFF.

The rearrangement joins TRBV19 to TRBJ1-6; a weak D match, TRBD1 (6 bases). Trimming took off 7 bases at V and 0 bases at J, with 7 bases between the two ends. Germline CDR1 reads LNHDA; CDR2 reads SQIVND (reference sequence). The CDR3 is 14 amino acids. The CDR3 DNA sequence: TGTGCCAGTAAGGGGGTCTCCTATAATTCACCCCTCCACTTT. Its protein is CASKGVSYNSPLHF.

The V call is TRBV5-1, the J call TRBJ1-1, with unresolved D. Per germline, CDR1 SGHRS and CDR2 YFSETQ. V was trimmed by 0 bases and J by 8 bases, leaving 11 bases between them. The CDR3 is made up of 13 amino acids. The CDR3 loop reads CASSLGFEEEAFF. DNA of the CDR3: TGCGCCAGCAGCTTGGGGTTTGAAGAGGAAGCTTTCTTT.

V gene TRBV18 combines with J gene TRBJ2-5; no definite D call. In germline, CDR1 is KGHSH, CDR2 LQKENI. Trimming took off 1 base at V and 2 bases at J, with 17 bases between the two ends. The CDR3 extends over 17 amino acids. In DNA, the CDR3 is TGTGCCAGCTCACCACTGGGTCCCGCCGGGTATCAAGAGACCCAGTACTTC. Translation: CASSPLGPAGYQETQYF. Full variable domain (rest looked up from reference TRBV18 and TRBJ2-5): NAGVMQNPRHLVRRRGQEARLRCSPMKGHSHVYWYRQLPEEGLKFMVYLQKENIIDESGMPKERFSAEFPKEGPSILRIQQVVRGDSAAYFCASSPLGPAGYQETQYFGPGTRLLVL.

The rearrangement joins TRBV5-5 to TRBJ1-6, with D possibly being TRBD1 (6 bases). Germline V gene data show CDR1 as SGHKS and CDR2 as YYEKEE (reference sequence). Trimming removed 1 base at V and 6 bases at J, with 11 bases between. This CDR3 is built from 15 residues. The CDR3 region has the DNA TGTGCCAGCAGCTTGCAGGGGTTCTCTAATTCACCCCTCCACTTT. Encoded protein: CASSLQGFSNSPLHF.

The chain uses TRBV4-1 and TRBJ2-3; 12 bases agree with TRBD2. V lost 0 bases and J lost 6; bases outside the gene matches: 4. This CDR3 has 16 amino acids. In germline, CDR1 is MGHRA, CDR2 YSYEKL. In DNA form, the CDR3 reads TGCGCCAGCAGCCAAGAGGCTAGCGGGGGGGCGGATACGCAGTATTTT. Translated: CASSQEASGGADTQYF.

In DNA, the CDR3 is TGCGCCAGCAGCTGGACAGGGGAGGCAGCTTTCTTT. Residues: CASSWTGEAAFF. The V gene is TRBV5-1, the J gene TRBJ1-1, with TRBD1 matching over 9 bases. Germline loops: CDR1 SGHRS, CDR2 YFSETQ. The CDR3 loop spans 12 amino acids. Trimming took 3 bases from V and 10 from J; bases not matched to a gene: 4.

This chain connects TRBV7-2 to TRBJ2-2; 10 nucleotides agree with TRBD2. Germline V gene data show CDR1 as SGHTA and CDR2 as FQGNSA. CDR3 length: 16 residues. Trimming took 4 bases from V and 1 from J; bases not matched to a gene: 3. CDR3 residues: CASSWTSGENTGELFF. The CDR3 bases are TGTGCCAGCAGCTGGACTAGCGGCGAGAACACCGGGGAGCTGTTTTTT.

Here the CDR3 DNA reads TGTGCCAGCAGTGAAGACTTGGGGGGGCGTCATAGCAATCAGCCCCAGCATTTT. This translates into CASSEDLGGRHSNQPQHF. The chain links TRBV2 to TRBJ1-5, with D tentatively TRBD1 (6 bases). The CDR3 length is 18 residues. CDR1 SNHLY and CDR2 FYNNEI come from the germline V gene. The V end was cut by 1 base, the J end by 0 bases, with 16 bases between.

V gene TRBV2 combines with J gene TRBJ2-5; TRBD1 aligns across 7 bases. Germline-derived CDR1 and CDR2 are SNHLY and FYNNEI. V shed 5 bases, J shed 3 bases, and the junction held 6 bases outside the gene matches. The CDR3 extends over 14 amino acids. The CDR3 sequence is CASSPTGTEETQYF. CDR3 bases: TGTGCCAGCAGTCCCACCGGGACAGAAGAGACCCAGTACTTC.

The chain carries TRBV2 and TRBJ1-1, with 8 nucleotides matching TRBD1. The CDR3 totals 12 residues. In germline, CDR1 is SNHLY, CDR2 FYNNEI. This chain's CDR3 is CASTGDETEAFF. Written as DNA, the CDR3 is TGTGCTTCGACAGGGGATGAGACTGAAGCTTTCTTT.

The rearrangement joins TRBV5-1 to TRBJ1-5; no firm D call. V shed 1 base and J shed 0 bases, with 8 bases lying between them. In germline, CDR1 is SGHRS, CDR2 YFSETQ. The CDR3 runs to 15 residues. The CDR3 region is CASSLYGNSNQPQHF. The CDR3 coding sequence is TGCGCCAGCAGCTTGTACGGTAATAGCAATCAGCCCCAGCATTTT.

The CDR3 nucleotides are TGTGCCAGCAGCTTAGACAGCGGGGGAGCTACCTACGAGCAGTACTTC. It is translated as CASSLDSGGATYEQYF. The rearrangement uses TRBV11-2 and TRBJ2-7; 8 bases agree with TRBD2. Germline V lookup: CDR1 SGHAT, CDR2 FQNNGV. V lost 0 bases, J lost 2 bases, and 6 bases stayed unmatched. The CDR3 contains 16 residues. The variable domain in full, completed from reference TRBV11-2 and TRBJ2-7, reads EAGVAQSPRYKIIEKRQSVAFWCNPISGHATLYWYQQILGQGPKLLIQFQNNGVVDDSQLPKDRFSAERLKGVDSTLKIQPAKLEDSAVYLCASSLDSGGATYEQYFGPGTRLTVT.

CDR3 DNA: TGTGCCAGCAGTGAAGCGGACAGGGGGCCGCTAGAGCCCCAGCATTTT. Translating gives CASSEADRGPLEPQHF. This chain links TRBV2 with TRBJ1-5; 11 positions match TRBD1. With 0 bases clipped from V and 8 bases from J, the junction kept 6 bases outside the gene matches. The CDR3 spans 16 residues. Germline CDR1 reads SNHLY; CDR2 reads FYNNEI. The full variable domain, rest sourced from reference TRBV2 and TRBJ1-5, is EPEVTQTPSHQVTQMGQEVILRCVPISNHLYFYWYRQILGQKVEFLVSFYNNEISEKSEIFDDQFSVERPDGSNFTLKIRSTKLEDSAMYFCASSEADRGPLEPQHFGDGTRLSIL.

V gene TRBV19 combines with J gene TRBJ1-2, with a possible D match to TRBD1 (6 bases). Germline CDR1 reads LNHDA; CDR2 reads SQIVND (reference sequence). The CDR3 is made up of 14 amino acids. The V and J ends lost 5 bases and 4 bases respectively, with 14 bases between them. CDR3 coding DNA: TGTGCCAGTAGTGCGCAGGGGCTGGCCTATGGCTACACCTTC. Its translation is CASSAQGLAYGYTF.

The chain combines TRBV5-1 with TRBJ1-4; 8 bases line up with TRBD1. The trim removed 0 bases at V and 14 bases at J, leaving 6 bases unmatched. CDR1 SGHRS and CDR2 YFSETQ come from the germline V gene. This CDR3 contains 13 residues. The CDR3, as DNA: TGCGCCAGCAGCTTGGGACAGGGGAATAGGCTGTTTTTT. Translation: CASSLGQGNRLFF.

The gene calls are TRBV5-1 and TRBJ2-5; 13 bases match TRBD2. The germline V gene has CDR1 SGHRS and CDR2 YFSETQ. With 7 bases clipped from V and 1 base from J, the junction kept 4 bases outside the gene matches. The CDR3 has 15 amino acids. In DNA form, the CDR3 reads TGCGCCAGCCAAGGACTAGCGGGGGCCCAAGAGACCCAGTACTTC. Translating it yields CASQGLAGAQETQYF. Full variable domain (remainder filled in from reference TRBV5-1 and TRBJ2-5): KAGVTQTPRYLIKTRGQQVTLSCSPISGHRSVSWYQQTPGQGLQFLFEYFSETQRNKGNFPGRFSGRQFSNSRSEMNVSTLELGDSALYLCASQGLAGAQETQYFGPGTRLLVL.

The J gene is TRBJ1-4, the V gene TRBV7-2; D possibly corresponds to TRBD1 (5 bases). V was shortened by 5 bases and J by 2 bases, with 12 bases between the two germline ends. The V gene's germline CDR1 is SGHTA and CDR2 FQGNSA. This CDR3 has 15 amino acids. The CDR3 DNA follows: TGTGCCAGCAGCATCGGGGGAAGGACTAATGAAAAACTGTTTTTT. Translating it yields CASSIGGRTNEKLFF.

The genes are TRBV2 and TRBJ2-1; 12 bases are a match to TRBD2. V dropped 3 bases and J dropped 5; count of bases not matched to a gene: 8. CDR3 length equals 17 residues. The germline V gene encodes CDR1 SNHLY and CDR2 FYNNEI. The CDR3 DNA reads TGTGCCAGCAGTGATGTTAGTGGACTAGCGGGGAACAATGAGCAGTTCTTC. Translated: CASSDVSGLAGNNEQFF.